These 10 T cell receptor beta chains came from one sample sequenced in a study of shared clonotypes between healthy human individuals. Naive CD8 cells, CD45RO-negative and positively selected for CCR7, excluded terminally differentiated effector memory CD45RA+ cells. The protocol was immunoSEQ multiplex PCR, while the TCRdb copy is restricted to in-frame clones and leaves out a portion. The sample contains about 2 million clones, roughly 95% of which appear only once. Source material: naive CD8+ T cells sorted from blood. The receptors derive from a man between 18 and 29 years old in good health.

This clone turned up a few times. V gene TRBV30 combines with J gene TRBJ1-6; 9 bases align to TRBD1. Trimming removed 4 bases from V and 7 bases from J; junction bases left unmatched: 2. Germline V gene sequence: CDR1 GTSNPN, CDR2 SVGIG (reference sequence). The CDR3 spans 13 residues. As DNA, the CDR3 is TGTGCCTGGACGGACAGGGGCAATTCACCCCTCCACTTT. This encodes CAWTDRGNSPLHF.

This clone showed up just once. The chain carries TRBV5-6 and TRBJ1-2; a possible D gene is TRBD1 (5 bases). Germline loops: CDR1 SGHDT, CDR2 YYEEEE. Trimming cost V 3 bases and J 5 bases, with 11 bases left between them. The CDR3 totals 13 residues. CDR3 DNA sequence: TGTGCCAGCAGCTCGGACACCCAGTATGGCTACACCTTC. This encodes CASSSDTQYGYTF. Together with reference TRBV5-6 and TRBJ1-2, the CDR3 gives the full variable domain: DAGVTQSPTHLIKTRGQQVTLRCSPKSGHDTVSWYQQALGQGPQFIFQYYEEEERQRGNFPDRFSGHQFPNYSSELNVNALLLGDSALYLCASSSDTQYGYTFGSGTRLTVV.

The chain employs TRBV2 and TRBJ2-7, with D possibly being TRBD1 (5 bases). The CDR3 is 10 residues long. Germline CDR1 and CDR2: SNHLY and FYNNEI. Trimming stripped 8 bases from V and 6 bases from J, with 8 bases between. The CDR3 reads CASLQGEQYF. The CDR3 bases are TGTGCCAGCCTCCAGGGCGAGCAGTACTTC.

This chain joins TRBV5-8 and TRBJ1-5; D not resolved. Trimming cost V 2 bases and J 0 bases, with 12 bases left between them. CDR3 length equals 16 residues. Germline assignment: CDR1 SGHTS and CDR2 YDEGEE. The CDR3 region is CASSFLSGDSNQPQHF. As DNA, the CDR3 is TGTGCCAGCAGCTTTCTCTCCGGGGATAGCAATCAGCCCCAGCATTTT.

The chain is built from TRBV7-9 and TRBJ1-2; D is ambiguous. The CDR3 runs 12 residues. Germline CDR1 reads SEHNR; CDR2 reads FQNEAQ (reference sequence). The ends were cut back, 3 bases at V and 4 bases at J, with 6 bases in the middle. CDR3 sequence: CASSFQVYGYTF. The CDR3 bases are TGTGCCAGCAGCTTCCAGGTCTATGGCTACACCTTC.

V is TRBV5-1 and J is TRBJ2-7; 8 nucleotides match TRBD1. V lost 0 bases to trimming and J lost 5 bases; unmatched junction nucleotides: 4. The CDR3 is 14 amino acids. Germline V lookup: CDR1 SGHRS, CDR2 YFSETQ. The CDR3 loop is CASSLGTGSNEQYF. CDR3 sequence (DNA): TGCGCCAGCAGCTTGGGGACAGGGTCCAACGAGCAGTACTTC.

The gene calls are TRBV18 and TRBJ2-7, with 8 bases lining up with TRBD1. J gave up 0 bases and V 3 bases, and 10 bases lay outside the gene matches. Germline CDR1 and CDR2: KGHSH and LQKENI. This CDR3 is built from 17 residues. CDR3 DNA sequence: TGTGCCAGCTCACCTGCGGGACAGGAGATCTTCTCCTACGAGCAGTACTTC. Amino acid sequence: CASSPAGQEIFSYEQYF. The complete variable domain, with remaining parts taken from reference TRBV18 and TRBJ2-7, reads NAGVMQNPRHLVRRRGQEARLRCSPMKGHSHVYWYRQLPEEGLKFMVYLQKENIIDESGMPKERFSAEFPKEGPSILRIQQVVRGDSAAYFCASSPAGQEIFSYEQYFGPGTRLTVT.

The rearrangement uses TRBV4-1 and TRBJ2-2, with 7 bases identical to TRBD2. Trimming took 9 bases from V and 4 from J; bases not matched to a gene: 8. Germline CDR1 MGHRA, CDR2 YSYEKL. There are 14 residues in the CDR3. This CDR3 is CASGPGGPTGELFF. The CDR3 bases are TGCGCCAGTGGCCCGGGGGGACCCACCGGGGAGCTGTTTTTT.

This rearrangement joins TRBV5-1 to TRBJ2-2; tentative D call: TRBD2 (6 bases). There are 13 residues in the CDR3. Germline CDR1 SGHRS, CDR2 YFSETQ. Trimming took 4 bases from V and 7 from J, leaving 11 bases between them. CDR3 coding DNA: TGCGCCAGCAGCCGCGGGGCCTTCGGGGAGCTGTTTTTT. Translation gives CASSRGAFGELFF.

The genes are TRBV7-2 and TRBJ2-7; 12 positions match TRBD1. Looked up from germline, CDR1 is SGHTA and CDR2 is FQGNSA. Germline trimming cut 4 bases from V and 5 bases from J; bases unmatched to any gene: 3. The CDR3 is 14 amino acids. This CDR3 is CASSSWDRGHEQYF. For the CDR3, the DNA is TGTGCCAGCAGCTCATGGGACAGGGGGCACGAGCAGTACTTC.